This TCR beta chain derives from a study of T cells expressing NK-cell markers (dated by TCRdb to between 2020 and 2021). Study-level background: Three sorted T-cell subsets (CD3+CD56+NKG2C+, CD3+CD56+NKG2C- and CD3+CD56-NKG2C+) from under ten donors had their TCR beta-chain repertoires profiled. Of the eight sequenced donors, seven were found to be HCMV-seropositive and one was found to be HCMV-seronegative. The study sequenced eight donors, all healthy volunteers chosen at random: three men and five women. Libraries were sequenced as 2 x 150 bp reads on Illumina HiSeq 2000/2500, MiSeq or NextSeq.

The CDR3 sequence holds 16 residues, the cysteine and phenylalanine included. No DNA sequence is on record. CDR1 and CDR2, per the germline V gene (reference sequence), are LGHDT and YNNKEL. In regard to this clonotype: No cognate antigen has been identified for it.

Summary of the overall study and its limitations: Those dominant clonotypes were again the most abundant among CD3+CD56-NKG2C+ cells in several donors, at about 25-60.1%. Whether the expanded NKG2C-expressing T cell clones were specific for HCMV antigens remained unclear. In six donors, the dominant CD3+CD56+NKG2C+ clonotypes ranked among the top 10 CD8+ clonotypes, making up about 1.0-8% of CD8+ T cells.

The sequencing machine was an Illumina HiSeq 2000. 5'RACE template switching, by which a universal primer site and unique molecular identifiers were added, was used to make TCR beta cDNA libraries. cDNA synthesis was primed from the TCR beta constant segment and was followed by two successive PCR amplification steps. The paper's data handling went like this. MIGEC handled demultiplexing of the reads and grouping by UMI, while MiTCR was used to assemble and quantify clonotypes. To exclude erroneous sequences, any TCR cDNA sequence not supported by at least two reads was discarded. Downstream repertoire analysis used the tcR package, and clonotypes were matched across fractions by CDR3 nucleotide sequence plus V segment. VDJmatch was used to annotate antigen specificity against VDJdb, with one amino acid substitution in CDR3 allowed. Following TCRdb reprocessing, every CDR3 protein sequence forms one entry, and DNA is not provided. The V and J calls follow TCRdb's processing rather than the paper's. The table held for this sample gives hundreds of thousands of distinct CDR3 sequences. More than 7% of the sample lies in the top ten.

HCMV serostatus was determined by detecting HCMV-specific IgG in serum with a commercial ELISA kit. Ficoll density gradient centrifugation was used to isolate peripheral blood mononuclear cells from blood. Here the chain combines TRBV3-1 and TRBJ2-3; TCRdb selects TRBD2, and the lack of DNA leaves this call unchecked. The TCR originated in a woman between 18 and 70 years old in good health. The specimen sequenced was blood T cells: a sorted CD56 or NKG2C T cell subset, CD4+ or CD8+ T cells, or bulk PBMC T cells (not recorded which). The CDR3 corresponds to CASTRRLAGVSDTQYF.